A single sample is the source of the 28 T cell receptor beta chains below, sequenced in a study of T-cell reconstitution after alpha-beta-depleted transplantation in children. Unique molecular identifiers were built into the TCRbeta library. TCRdb analysed the PCR reads with MiXCR anew, one entry per CDR3 protein. Of about 350,000 distinct CDR3 sequences listed, 13% are singletons. The sequences come from PBMCs, collected from the stem cell graft. The source of these receptors is a human donor who donated a stem cell graft to a child with Fanconi anemia.

V and J are TRBV2 and TRBJ2-7; possible D gene TRBD2, 6 bases. With 4 bases removed from V and 9 bases from J, the gap between germline ends came to 19 bases. Germline CDR1 is SNHLY and CDR2 is FYNNEI. The CDR3 extends over 14 amino acids. The CDR3 nucleotides read TGTGCCAGCAGTGGAACGGGGGTCATAGTCGCGCAGTACTTC. Encoded protein: CASSGTGVIVAQYF.

This clonotype was recorded only once. The rearrangement uses TRBV11-2 and TRBJ1-1, with D uncertain. Germline V gives CDR1 SGHAT, CDR2 FQNNGV. V lost 2 bases, J lost 7 bases, and 8 bases lay in between. This CDR3 region has 12 residues. CDR3 DNA sequence: TGTGCCAGCAGCTTAAATGGCCGTGAAGCTTTCTTT. As protein: CASSLNGREAFF. Full variable domain (rest looked up from reference TRBV11-2 and TRBJ1-1): EAGVAQSPRYKIIEKRQSVAFWCNPISGHATLYWYQQILGQGPKLLIQFQNNGVVDDSQLPKDRFSAERLKGVDSTLKIQPAKLEDSAVYLCASSLNGREAFFGQGTRLTVV.

The rearrangement joins TRBV12-3 or TRBV12-4 to TRBJ1-1, with D possibly TRBD1 on 6 matching bases. Trimming took off 2 bases at V and 0 bases at J, with 19 bases between the two ends. This CDR3 has 18 residues. In nucleotides, the CDR3 is TGTGCCAGCAGTTTATTTACCGGGGGCCTAAAAGTGAACACTGAAGCTTTCTTT. As protein: CASSLFTGGLKVNTEAFF.

This clonotype was seen a handful of times. The gene calls are TRBV29-1 and TRBJ1-1; 9 bases align to TRBD1. The CDR3 consists of 13 residues. Trimming removed 7 bases from V and 5 bases from J; junction bases left unmatched: 8. Germline assignment: CDR1 SQVTM and CDR2 ANQGSEA. The CDR3 bases are TGCAGCGCACAGACAGGGGGGGGTACTGAAGCTTTCTTT. Amino acids: CSAQTGGGTEAFF. The full variable domain, with the rest looked up from reference TRBV29-1 and TRBJ1-1, is SAVISQKPSRDICQRGTSLTIQCQVDSQVTMMFWYRQQPGQSLTLIATANQGSEATYESGFVIDKFPISRPNLTFSTLTVSNMSPEDSSIYLCSAQTGGGTEAFFGQGTRLTVV.

At least ten counts were recorded for this clonotype. V and J are TRBV5-4 and TRBJ2-1; weak D call: TRBD1 (5 bases). This CDR3 has 12 amino acids. V was clipped by 7 bases and J by 3 bases, with 8 bases between them. CDR1 and CDR2 from the germline V gene are SGHNT and YYREEE (reference sequence). This CDR3 reads CASGANYNEQFF. The CDR3 nucleotides are TGTGCCAGCGGGGCCAACTACAATGAGCAGTTCTTC.

This clonotype was seen only a few times. This rearrangement joins TRBV12-3 or TRBV12-4 to TRBJ2-1, with 11 bases aligning to TRBD1. The CDR3 has 16 residues. Losses at the gene ends were 4 bases for V and 6 bases for J; bases not matched to a gene: 8. CDR3 loop: CASSSGDRGDPNEQFF. The CDR3 DNA follows: TGTGCCAGCAGTTCTGGGGACAGGGGGGATCCCAATGAGCAGTTCTTC.

This clonotype was counted at least ten times. CDR3 nucleotide sequence: TGTGCCTGGAGTAGGGGCAGAACCACAGATACGCAGTATTTT. Protein sequence: CAWSRGRTTDTQYF. The chain links TRBV30 to TRBJ2-3; possible D gene TRBD1, 5 bases. The CDR3 is 14 residues long. Trimming took off 2 bases at V and 2 bases at J, with 11 bases between the two ends. CDR1 and CDR2 from the germline V gene are GTSNPN and SVGIG (reference sequence).

This chain uses TRBV20-1 with TRBJ2-2; D ambiguous. With 2 bases removed from V and 5 bases from J, the gap between germline ends came to 15 bases. Germline CDR1 and CDR2: DFQATT and SNEGSKA (reference sequence). This CDR3 has 15 amino acids. The CDR3, as DNA: TGCAGTGCTAGATCTTCGGCGGTTAGGACCGGGGAGCTGTTTTTT. It yields the protein CSARSSAVRTGELFF.

This clonotype was found a few times. V gene TRBV5-1 combines with J gene TRBJ1-5, with no clear D. V was cut by 5 bases and J by 5 bases, with 17 bases left in between. The CDR3 totals 15 residues. CDR1 is SGHRS, CDR2 YFSETQ, per germline. The CDR3 sequence: CASRLHGGEDQPQHF. The CDR3 nucleotides are TGCGCCAGCAGATTGCACGGCGGGGAGGATCAGCCCCAGCATTTT.

The chain has TRBV9 and TRBJ1-2; TRBD1 matches 8 bases. The length of the CDR3 is 15 residues. Germline CDR1 is SGDLS and CDR2 is YYNGEE. The trim removed 3 bases at V and 6 bases at J, leaving 10 bases unmatched. Here the CDR3 DNA reads TGTGCCAGCAGCGCAAATCAGGGGGCTTTTCATGGCTACACCTTC. Translation gives CASSANQGAFHGYTF.

This clonotype was observed a few times. The chain has TRBV12-3 or TRBV12-4 and TRBJ1-4; D is unresolved. V lost 3 bases and J lost 5, with 13 bases in between. This CDR3 region has 15 residues. CDR3 DNA: TGTGCCAGCAGTTTGGGCCCTGACTCCAATGAAAAACTGTTTTTT. As protein: CASSLGPDSNEKLFF.

This clonotype was observed a few times. The chain recombines TRBV5-1 with TRBJ1-1, with D maybe TRBD1 (5 bases). The germline V gene encodes CDR1 SGHRS and CDR2 YFSETQ. The germline V and J ends were trimmed by 5 bases and 5 bases, with 13 bases remaining between them. The CDR3 extends over 13 amino acids. CDR3 sequence reads: CASSNGEGTEAFF. In DNA, the CDR3 is TGCGCCAGCAGTAACGGGGAGGGGACTGAAGCTTTCTTT.

This clonotype was observed a few times. V is TRBV7-9 and J is TRBJ2-2, with D possibly being TRBD2 (7 bases). The CDR3 contains 16 residues. CDR1 and CDR2 from the germline V gene are SEHNR and FQNEAQ (reference sequence). Trimming took 3 bases from V and 2 from J, leaving 13 bases between them. The CDR3 sequence is CASSFGGQINTGELFF. The CDR3 nucleotides are TGTGCCAGCAGCTTCGGGGGGCAAATCAACACCGGGGAGCTGTTTTTT.

At least ten counts were recorded for this clonotype. The gene calls are TRBV5-6 and TRBJ2-7; the D gene could be TRBD1 or TRBD2 (5 bases each). The CDR3 spans 12 residues. Germline loops: CDR1 SGHDT, CDR2 YYEEEE. V lost 5 bases and J lost 3, with 9 bases in between. The CDR3 DNA is TGTGCCAGCAGTCCTGGGGGCTACGAGCAGTACGTC. Amino acids: CASSPGGYEQYV.

This clonotype was observed a few times. The chain links TRBV6-2 or TRBV6-3 to TRBJ1-4; D not certain. The germline V and J ends were trimmed by 6 bases and 0 bases, with 11 bases remaining between them. Germline V CDR1 and CDR2: MNHEY, SVGEGT. The CDR3 spans 15 residues. The chain's CDR3 is CASRQDGSTNEKLFF. Written as DNA, the CDR3 is TGTGCCAGCAGGCAGGACGGATCAACTAATGAAAAACTGTTTTTT.

This clonotype was observed at least ten times. The V call is TRBV5-1, the J call TRBJ1-1; D perhaps matches TRBD1 (5 bases). Per germline, CDR1 SGHRS and CDR2 YFSETQ. V was trimmed by 2 bases and J by 3 bases, leaving 11 bases between them. The CDR3 contains 14 residues. CDR3 sequence: CASSFQQGDTEAFF. As DNA, the CDR3 is TGCGCCAGCAGCTTTCAGCAGGGAGACACTGAAGCTTTCTTT.

The sample holds a few counts of this clonotype. As DNA, the CDR3 is TGCAGCGCTCCGCGCGGAGAGACCCAGTACTTC. Translating it yields CSAPRGETQYF. This sequence joins TRBV29-1 and TRBJ2-5; D gene unclear. Germline CDR1 is SQVTM and CDR2 is ANQGSEA. This CDR3 is 11 amino acids long. Trimming took off 7 bases at V and 4 bases at J, with 10 bases between the two ends. Looking up the rest from reference TRBV29-1 and TRBJ2-5 gives the full variable domain: SAVISQKPSRDICQRGTSLTIQCQVDSQVTMMFWYRQQPGQSLTLIATANQGSEATYESGFVIDKFPISRPNLTFSTLTVSNMSPEDSSIYLCSAPRGETQYFGPGTRLLVL.

This clonotype turned up a few times. V usage is TRBV25-1 and J usage is TRBJ1-1, with D perhaps matching TRBD1 (6 bases). Trimming removed 3 bases from V and 1 base from J, with 12 bases in between. Germline CDR1 MGHDK, CDR2 SYGVNS. The CDR3 runs 15 residues. The CDR3 DNA follows: TGTGCCAGCAGTGACGCAGGGGCAGGGAACACTGAAGCTTTCTTT. It translates to CASSDAGAGNTEAFF. Drawing the rest from reference TRBV25-1 and TRBJ1-1, the complete variable domain is EADIYQTPRYLVIGTGKKITLECSQTMGHDKMYWYQQDPGMELHLIHYSYGVNSTEKGDLSSESTVSRIRTEHFPLTLESARPSHTSQYLCASSDAGAGNTEAFFGQGTRLTVV.

With respect to this clonotype: One end of the junction is discordant with germline, which a read error may explain. The V gene is TRBV12-3 or TRBV12-4, the J gene TRBJ2-3; TRBD1 agrees at 10 bases. The CDR3 runs 17 residues. This chain's CDR3 is CANSFPSTGGGADTQYF. The DNA for the CDR3 is TGTGCCAACAGTTTCCCGTCGACAGGGGGCGGGGCAGATACGCAGTATTTT.

This clonotype was counted many times. As DNA, the CDR3 is TGTGCCAGCAGCACCGGGGAGACGGACGGGGAGCTGTTTTTT. Translation gives CASSTGETDGELFF. V usage is TRBV12-3 or TRBV12-4 and J usage is TRBJ2-2; TRBD2 is a possible D gene (5 bases). The CDR3 loop spans 14 amino acids. V was pared by 6 bases and J by 7 bases, with 15 bases between.

This clonotype was observed a few times. The chain couples TRBV3-1 to TRBJ2-7, with no clear D. The CDR3 consists of 15 residues. V lost 2 bases and J lost 2, with 13 bases in between. CDR1 and CDR2 from the germline V gene are LGHDT and YNNKEL (reference sequence). CDR3 region: CASSQNNAATYEQYV. DNA of the CDR3: TGTGCCAGCAGCCAAAATAACGCAGCCACCTACGAGCAGTACGTC.

In its sample, this clonotype was seen many times. V usage is TRBV20-1 and J usage is TRBJ2-3; D might be TRBD2 (5 bases). The V gene lost 3 bases and the J gene lost 4 bases, with 17 bases spanning the gap. Per germline, CDR1 DFQATT and CDR2 SNEGSKA (reference sequence). There are 15 residues in the CDR3. This CDR3 is CSARYYSWGADTQYF. The CDR3 DNA reads as TGCAGTGCTAGGTATTACTCCTGGGGAGCAGATACGCAGTATTTT.

This clonotype has at least ten counts. V and J are TRBV7-2 and TRBJ1-5; D ambiguous. This CDR3 spans 15 amino acids. CDR1 SGHTA and CDR2 FQGNSA come from the germline V gene. Trimming removed 2 bases at V and 2 bases at J, with 10 bases between. This CDR3 is CASSLYGGGNQPQHF. CDR3 bases: TGTGCCAGCAGCTTATATGGAGGAGGCAATCAGCCCCAGCATTTT.

The chain is built from TRBV20-1 and TRBJ1-2; D might be TRBD1 (5 bases). V dropped 1 base and J dropped 2 bases, with 20 bases sitting between them. The germline gives CDR1 DFQATT, CDR2 SNEGSKA (reference sequence). The CDR3 length is 17 residues. The CDR3 protein is CSARGGSGTLGNYGYTF. The CDR3 bases are TGCAGTGCTAGAGGGGGCAGCGGTACCTTAGGAAACTATGGCTACACCTTC.

V and J are TRBV2 and TRBJ2-5; D possibly corresponds to TRBD2 (6 bases). The germline CDR1 and CDR2 sequences are SNHLY and FYNNEI. V lost 5 bases and J lost 5, with 21 bases in between. The CDR3 is made up of 16 amino acids. DNA for the CDR3: TGTGCCAGCAGTCCCAGGGACTCCACCCGCAGGGAGACCCAGTACTTC. It codes for CASSPRDSTRRETQYF.

The V call is TRBV27, the J call TRBJ2-7; D is possibly TRBD2 (6 bases). Trimming stripped 2 bases from V and 4 bases from J, with 12 bases between. The germline V gene encodes CDR1 MNHEY and CDR2 SMNVEV (reference sequence). There are 14 residues in the CDR3. The CDR3 protein is CASSLRGAGYEQYF. CDR3 DNA sequence: TGTGCCAGCAGTTTACGCGGGGCGGGATACGAGCAGTACTTC.

The chain employs TRBV5-1 and TRBJ2-1, with 7 nucleotides matching TRBD2. V was pared by 0 bases and J by 4 bases, with 4 bases of the junction left unmatched. Germline assignment: CDR1 SGHRS and CDR2 YFSETQ. The CDR3 runs to 15 residues. CDR3 coding DNA: TGCGCCAGCAGCTTGGCGGGGGACTATTACAATGAGCAGTTCTTC. It codes for CASSLAGDYYNEQFF.

This clonotype has just a few counts. The V call is TRBV6-1, the J call TRBJ2-3, with D maybe TRBD2 (5 bases). CDR1 and CDR2 from the germline V gene are MNHNS and SASEGT. Trimming left V 7 bases short and J 3 bases short, with 17 bases between. This CDR3 has 15 amino acids. The CDR3 DNA follows: TGTGCCAGCAACATGATGAACTGGGAGACAGATACGCAGTATTTT. This encodes CASNMMNWETDTQYF.